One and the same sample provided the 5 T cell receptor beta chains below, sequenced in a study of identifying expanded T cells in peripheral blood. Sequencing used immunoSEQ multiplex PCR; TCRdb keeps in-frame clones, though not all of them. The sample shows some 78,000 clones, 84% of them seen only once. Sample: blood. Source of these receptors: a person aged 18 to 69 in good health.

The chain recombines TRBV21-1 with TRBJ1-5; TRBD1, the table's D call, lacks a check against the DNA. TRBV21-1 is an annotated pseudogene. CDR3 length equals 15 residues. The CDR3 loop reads CASSRRDRGNQPQHF. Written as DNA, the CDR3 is TGTGCCAGCAGCAGGCGGGACAGGGGCAATCAGCCCCAGCATTTT.

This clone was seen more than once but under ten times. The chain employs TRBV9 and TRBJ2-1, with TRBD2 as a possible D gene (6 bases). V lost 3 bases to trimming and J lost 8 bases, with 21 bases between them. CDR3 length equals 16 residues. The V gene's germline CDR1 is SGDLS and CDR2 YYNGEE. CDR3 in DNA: TGTGCCAGCAGCGGACAAGGACTATTCTCTGGGGATGAGCAGTTCTTC. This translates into CASSGQGLFSGDEQFF.

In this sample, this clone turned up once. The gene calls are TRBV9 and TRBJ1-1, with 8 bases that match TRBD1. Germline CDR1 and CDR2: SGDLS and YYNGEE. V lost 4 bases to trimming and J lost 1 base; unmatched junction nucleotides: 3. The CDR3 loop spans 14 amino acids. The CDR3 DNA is TGTGCCAGCAGCACCGGACAGGGGAACACTGAAGCTTTCTTT. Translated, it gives CASSTGQGNTEAFF.

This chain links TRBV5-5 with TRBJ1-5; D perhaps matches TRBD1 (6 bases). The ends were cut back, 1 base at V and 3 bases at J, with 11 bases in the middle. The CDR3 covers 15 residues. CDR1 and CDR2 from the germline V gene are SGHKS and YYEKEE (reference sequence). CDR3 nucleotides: TGTGCCAGCAGCTTGATGACAGGCTTCAATCAGCCCCAGCATTTT. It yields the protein CASSLMTGFNQPQHF.

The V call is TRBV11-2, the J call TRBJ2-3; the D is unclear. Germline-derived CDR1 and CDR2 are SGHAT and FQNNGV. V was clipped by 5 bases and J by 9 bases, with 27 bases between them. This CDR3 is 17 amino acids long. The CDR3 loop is CASSPLSGRKRSFTQYF. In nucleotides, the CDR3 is TGTGCCAGCAGCCCCCTCAGTGGTAGGAAGAGGTCTTTCACGCAGTATTTT.